This T cell receptor (beta chain) was captured in a study of shared T cell receptors in the human thymus. The V gene's germline CDR1 is SGHVS and CDR2 FQNEAQ. V lost 1 base and J lost 4; bases outside the gene matches: 13. The CDR3 runs 18 residues. Assay: immunoSEQ multiplex PCR; the TCRdb copy retains only in-frame clones and omits some. The top ten clones hold 0.008% to 0.011% of a sample with 600,000 to 900,000 clones, approximately 85% of them seen once. This sample also appeared in a second study, on human thymus T cells.

V gene TRBV7-8 combines with J gene TRBJ2-5, with 9 bases aligning to TRBD2. This receptor was obtained from a girl less than two years old with a congenital heart defect. The sequenced material came from thymocytes. Here the CDR3 DNA reads TGTGCCAGCAGCTTAGTTTTGGCGGGGGGGTCTCTAGTAGAGACCCAGTACTTC. It yields the protein CASSLVLAGGSLVETQYF.